What follows are 12 T cell receptor beta chains derived from one specimen sequenced in a study of cytomegalovirus exposure and HLA in healthy donors. PCR used 60 Vbeta primers and 13 Jbeta primers. Sequencing was performed with immunoSEQ multiplex PCR; in TCRdb, only in-frame clones are kept and a portion is missing. The sample includes roughly 100,000 clones, roughly 13% of them seen just once. Sequencing was performed on PBMCs. These receptors originate from a man in his forties in good health and CMV-seropositive.

This chain joins TRBV28 and TRBJ1-2; TRBD1 matches 10 bases. CDR1 and CDR2 (germline): MDHEN, SYDVKM. This CDR3 has 15 amino acids. V was clipped by 6 bases and J by 3 bases; unmatched bases: 7. The CDR3: CASRSPGQGYYGYTF. The DNA for the CDR3 is TGTGCCAGCAGATCCCCGGGACAGGGGTACTATGGCTACACCTTC.

This chain connects TRBV19 to TRBJ1-5; no definite D call. The CDR3 has 15 amino acids. V lost 7 bases to trimming and J lost 5 bases, with 18 bases between them. Germline CDR1 is LNHDA and CDR2 is SQIVND (reference sequence). CDR3 residues: CASTPGYGSDQPQHF. In DNA, the CDR3 is TGTGCCAGTACACCCGGGTACGGGAGTGATCAGCCCCAGCATTTT.

This clone was detected a few times. This rearrangement joins TRBV28 to TRBJ1-1; possibly TRBD1 for D (5 bases). This CDR3 contains 13 residues. V lost 7 bases and J lost 4, with 13 bases in between. Per the germline V gene, CDR1 is MDHEN and CDR2 is SYDVKM. The CDR3 sequence: CASTQGYGTEAFF. CDR3 coding DNA: TGTGCCAGCACTCAGGGATACGGCACTGAAGCTTTCTTT.

This clone turned up a few times. V and J are TRBV13 and TRBJ2-7; 8 nucleotides align to TRBD1. This CDR3 region has 17 residues. V shed 2 bases, J shed 9 bases, and the junction held 18 bases outside the gene matches. Germline V lookup: CDR1 PRHDT, CDR2 FYEKMQ (reference sequence). The CDR3, as DNA: TGTGCCAGCAGCTTAAGAATTGGACAGGGCGAGGACGGGGGGCAGTACTTC. Its translation: CASSLRIGQGEDGGQYF.

The V call is TRBV7-9, the J call TRBJ1-1; 7 bases line up with TRBD1. Germline-derived CDR1 and CDR2 are SEHNR and FQNEAQ (reference sequence). The CDR3 has 18 residues. V gave up 0 bases and J gave up 3 bases; unmatched junction bases: 13. The CDR3 loop reads CASSLAFNVRGADTEAFF. The CDR3 DNA reads as TGTGCCAGCAGCTTAGCGTTTAATGTCAGGGGGGCGGACACTGAAGCTTTCTTT.

This clone was counted between two and nine times. The chain has TRBV5-1 and TRBJ2-3; 8 positions agree with TRBD2. With V trimmed by 4 bases and J by 2 bases, 6 bases remained unmatched. The CDR3 has 15 residues. Germline values: CDR1 SGHRS, CDR2 YFSETQ. The CDR3 loop reads CASSRAGDFTDTQYF. The CDR3 region has the DNA TGCGCCAGCAGCCGAGCGGGAGACTTCACAGATACGCAGTATTTT.

The chain links TRBV4-2 to TRBJ2-1; 12 nucleotides match TRBD2. CDR3 size: 16 residues. V gave up 1 base and J gave up 7 bases; unmatched junction bases: 5. The germline V gene has CDR1 LGHNA and CDR2 YNFKEQ. The CDR3 bases are TGTGCCAGCAGCCAAGTCGGGACTAGCGGGTGGAATGAGCAGTTCTTC. Encoded protein: CASSQVGTSGWNEQFF.

This clone was picked up a small number of times. For the CDR3, the DNA is TGTGCCAGCAGGCGGGTGAACACTGAAGCTTTCTTT. The encoded protein is CASRRVNTEAFF. V is TRBV6-6 and J is TRBJ1-1; no definite D call. Germline CDR1 is MNHNY and CDR2 is SVGAGI (reference sequence). There are 12 residues in the CDR3. V lost 6 bases to trimming and J lost 0 bases, with 5 bases between them.

This clone appeared a few times. V is TRBV5-4 and J is TRBJ2-7; 9 positions match TRBD2. Unmatched junction bases numbered 6, after V lost 0 bases and J lost 5 bases. Germline V gene sequence: CDR1 SGHNT, CDR2 YYREEE (reference sequence). The CDR3 totals 15 residues. The CDR3 is CASSLGGAGGDEQYF. The CDR3 DNA sequence: TGTGCCAGCAGCTTGGGTGGAGCGGGAGGCGACGAGCAGTACTTC. The full variable domain, with the rest looked up from reference TRBV5-4 and TRBJ2-7, is ETGVTQSPTHLIKTRGQQVTLRCSSQSGHNTVSWYQQALGQGPQFIFQYYREEENGRGNFPPRFSGLQFPNYSSELNVNALELDDSALYLCASSLGGAGGDEQYFGPGTRLTVT.

This clone was detected only a few times. The genes are TRBV14 and TRBJ2-2; D possibly corresponds to TRBD1 (6 bases). With 1 base removed from V and 2 bases from J, the gap between germline ends came to 11 bases. The germline V gene has CDR1 SGHDN and CDR2 FVKESK. The CDR3 extends over 16 amino acids. CDR3: CASSQADRSNTGELFF. DNA of the CDR3: TGTGCCAGCAGCCAAGCCGACAGGTCAAACACCGGGGAGCTGTTTTTT.

The V and J genes are TRBV5-4 and TRBJ2-1, with 7 bases fitting TRBD2. This CDR3 has 15 amino acids. The J segment lost 6 bases and the V segment lost 4 bases, leaving 10 bases of the junction unmatched. Germline CDR1 and CDR2: SGHNT and YYREEE (reference sequence). DNA for the CDR3: TGTGCCAGCAGCCCAAGGACTAGAGGGATCAATGAGCAGTTCTTC. It yields the protein CASSPRTRGINEQFF.

This clone was counted a few times. The chain uses TRBV10-3 and TRBJ2-7; D not resolved. This CDR3 region has 16 residues. The germline gives CDR1 ENHRY, CDR2 SYGVKD. V was trimmed by 0 bases and J by 2 bases, leaving 14 bases between them. The CDR3 loop is CAISESSPLSAYEQYF. The CDR3 nucleotides are TGTGCCATCAGTGAGTCATCCCCCTTATCAGCCTACGAGCAGTACTTC.